These 5 T cell receptor beta chains share one sample of origin, sequenced in a study of blood T cell repertoires in COVID-19. Sequenced by immunoSEQ multiplex PCR; TCRdb stores in-frame clones only, minus some. The sample has approximately 50,000 clones, approximately 90% seen once. What was sequenced was peripheral blood. The receptors here all came from a man aged 70-80 years with acute or convalescent COVID-19.

This clone was counted a single time. The chain combines TRBV5-1 with TRBJ1-1; weak D call: TRBD1 (5 bases). This CDR3 has 13 residues. CDR1 is SGHRS, CDR2 YFSETQ, per germline. With 2 bases removed from V and 3 bases from J, the gap between germline ends came to 8 bases. The CDR3 region is CASSFSRDTEAFF. Here the CDR3 DNA reads TGCGCCAGCAGCTTCAGCAGGGACACTGAAGCTTTCTTT.

The CDR3 nucleotides are TGCGCCAGTTTAGCGGGGAGCACAGATACGCAGTATTTT. Amino acids: CASLAGSTDTQYF. The chain has TRBV5-1 and TRBJ2-3; 8 nucleotides match TRBD2. The germline V gene encodes CDR1 SGHRS and CDR2 YFSETQ. The CDR3 is 13 residues long. Trimming took 8 bases from V and 0 from J; bases not matched to a gene: 2.

The CDR3 spells CSAALGQGGGYTF. CDR3 in DNA: TGCAGCGCTGCCCTGGGACAGGGGGGAGGCTACACCTTC. The gene calls are TRBV29-1 and TRBJ1-2, with 11 bases matching TRBD1. This CDR3 has 13 residues. Germline CDR1 reads SQVTM; CDR2 reads ANQGSEA. After removal of 7 bases from V and 8 bases from J, the junction contained 9 bases not matched to a gene. The full variable domain, with the rest looked up from reference TRBV29-1 and TRBJ1-2, is SAVISQKPSRDICQRGTSLTIQCQVDSQVTMMFWYRQQPGQSLTLIATANQGSEATYESGFVIDKFPISRPNLTFSTLTVSNMSPEDSSIYLCSAALGQGGGYTFGSGTRLTVV.

The chain couples TRBV2 to TRBJ1-4; maybe TRBD1 (6 bases). The CDR3 is 13 amino acids. V gave up 10 bases and J gave up 8 bases, with 17 bases separating them. Germline V gives CDR1 SNHLY, CDR2 FYNNEI. The CDR3 sequence: CAINRLRGEKLFF. CDR3 nucleotide sequence: TGTGCCATCAACCGTCTAAGGGGGGAAAAACTGTTTTTT.

The chain carries TRBV7-6 and TRBJ2-1, with TRBD1 matching 7 bases. Germline V lookup: CDR1 SGHVS, CDR2 FNYEAQ. The CDR3 runs 15 residues. The trim removed 5 bases at V and 4 bases at J, leaving 8 bases unmatched. The CDR3: CASSTDREAYNEQFF. DNA for the CDR3: TGTGCCAGCAGCACCGACAGGGAAGCTTACAATGAGCAGTTCTTC.